This T cell receptor beta chain is drawn from a study of beta chain features in type 1 diabetes. Over 95% purity was reached by all sorted populations. This clone has a handful of counts. Its antigen is currently unknown. What was sequenced were expressed TCRB transcripts, since all of the isolated RNA had been reverse transcribed. The data were produced by immunoSEQ multiplex PCR, yet TCRdb's version contains in-frame clones alone and is incomplete. This table holds around 600,000 clones, 9.5% to 15% found once. Points from the study as a whole: People with Type 1 diabetes carried modestly yet significantly shorter TCRB CDR3s in all four CD4+ subsets. PCR could preferentially amplify shorter templates, alike in patients and controls.

With 4 bases removed from V and 6 bases from J, the gap between germline ends came to 18 bases. CDR1 LGHNA and CDR2 YNFKEQ come from the germline V gene. The CDR3 extends over 16 amino acids. The sequence was collected from a man younger than 45 with type 1 diabetes. The genes are TRBV4-2 and TRBJ2-2; D may be TRBD1 (6 bases). Source material: naive CD4+ T cells from blood. CDR3 loop: CASSPFGVRGAGELFF. CDR3 nucleotides: TGTGCCAGCAGCCCGTTCGGGGTCAGGGGAGCCGGGGAGCTGTTTTTT.